The rows below give T cell receptor beta chains drawn from one sample of a study of CD8 T cell repertoires and HIV-1 epitope variants. TCRdb's table, derived via immunoSEQ multiplex PCR, lists solely in-frame clones and lacks some. Of approximately 4,000 clones listed, about two thirds are singletons. Antigens of these TCRs are unknown. Source material: cultured CD8+ T cells derived from PBMCs. Receptor source: a male donor with HIV. Both conserved end residues are part of each CDR3. Fields, in order: J gene, D gene, clone size, V gene, CDR3 protein, CDR3 DNA. A D gene is named only where the DNA matches it firmly. Size is stated for part of the rows, as once, few or many counts, or as a class when the clone is expanded.

TRBJ2-2 | TRBD1 | . | TRBV28 | CASSRDRGPTGELFF | TGTGCCAGCAGTAGGGACAGGGGGCCCACCGGGGAGCTGTTTTTT
TRBJ2-3 | TRBD2 | once | TRBV27 | CASSLSGGADTQYF | TGTGCCAGCAGCCTCAGCGGGGGGGCAGATACGCAGTATTTT
TRBJ1-5 | . | . | TRBV5-4 | CASSQEGETNQPQHF | TGTGCCAGCAGCCAAGAAGGGGAAACCAATCAGCCCCAGCATTTT
TRBJ2-3 | . | . | TRBV7-2 | CASSLDGAQTQYF | TGTGCCAGCAGCTTAGACGGGGCCCAGACGCAGTATTTT
TRBJ2-2 | TRBD1 | . | TRBV6-1 | CASSDHRGFSTGELFF | TGTGCCAGCAGTGACCACAGGGGGTTTAGCACCGGGGAGCTGTTTTTT
TRBJ2-3 | . | . | TRBV10-2 | CASTSDSTDTQYF | TGCGCCAGCACGTCGGACAGCACAGATACGCAGTATTTT
TRBJ1-1 | . | once | TRBV11-2 | CASSFSEQAEAFF | TGTGCCAGCAGCTTTTCAGAACAGGCTGAAGCTTTCTTT
TRBJ1-2 | TRBD1 | few | TRBV28 | CASSRQGDYYGYTF | TGTGCCAGCAGCCGACAGGGGGACTACTATGGCTACACCTTC
TRBJ1-1 | . | once | TRBV27 | CASSFSGHNTEAFF | TGTGCCAGCAGTTTCTCCGGACACAACACTGAAGCTTTCTTT
TRBJ2-7 | TRBD1 | . | TRBV11-1 | CASSLQGAYEQYF | TGTGCCAGCAGCTTACAGGGGGCCTACGAGCAGTACTTC
TRBJ2-7 | TRBD1 | few | TRBV28 | CASSTQGGYEQYF | TGTGCCAGCAGCACACAGGGGGGCTACGAGCAGTACTTC
TRBJ1-1 | . | few | TRBV4-3 | CASSQGVISNTEAFF | TGCGCCAGCAGCCAAGGGGTTATCTCGAACACTGAAGCTTTCTTT
TRBJ2-1 | . | . | TRBV2 | CASSRGGEIYEQFF | TGTGCCAGCAGTAGGGGGGGCGAAATCTATGAGCAGTTCTTC
TRBJ1-3 | . | . | TRBV5-6 | CASSLAPASGNTIYF | TGTGCCAGCAGCTTGGCCCCAGCATCTGGAAACACCATATATTTT
TRBJ1-5 | . | . | TRBV27 | CASSLDGDSNQPQHF | TGTGCCAGCAGTTTAGACGGAGATAGCAATCAGCCCCAGCATTTT
TRBJ2-1 | TRBD2 | . | TRBV19 | CASRKLAQPEQFF | TGTGCCAGTAGAAAACTAGCGCAACCTGAGCAGTTCTTC
TRBJ2-1 | TRBD2 | . | TRBV6-5 | CASSYSPSGENNEQFF | TGTGCCAGCAGTTACTCCCCTAGCGGGGAGAACAATGAGCAGTTCTTC